Sequencing of this TCR beta chain was carried out in a study of identical twins. Findings of the study overall: Abundant beta clonotypes from cord blood had fewer insertions, unlike memory repertoires, which showed none. Researchers reported weaker excess twin sharing in beta out-of-frame sequences.

This clonotype was picked up a small number of times. Its antigen is unknown. Template switching introduced a universal primer site, and the cDNA bore unique molecular identifiers. TCRdb redid the calling of the 5' RACE reads with MiXCR, one entry per CDR3 protein. Counted here are more than 650,000 distinct CDR3 sequences, 5.5% to 7.5% occurring once; the ten biggest clones make up around 2%. CDR3 length: 14 residues. Trimming shortened V by 5 bases and J by 3 bases, and 14 bases separated the two germline ends. Germline values: CDR1 GTSNPN, CDR2 SVGIG (reference sequence). The sequencing sample was made of naive T cells sorted from blood. The receptor was derived from a man aged 18 to 30 in good health. This chain uses TRBV30 with TRBJ2-1, with a possible D match to TRBD1 (6 bases). The CDR3 reads CAWSQQGYYNEQFF. The CDR3 DNA reads TGTGCCTGGTCCCAACAGGGATACTACAATGAGCAGTTCTTC.